Given below is one TCR beta chain in context. PCR used 60 Vbeta primers and 13 Jbeta primers. Clones were read by immunoSEQ multiplex PCR, and TCRdb kept only the in-frame ones, dropping some. The sample holds some 180,000 clones; roughly 87% are singletons and the top ten take under 1.2%. V was shortened by 4 bases and J by 1 base, with 16 bases between the two germline ends. This CDR3 is built from 16 residues. From germline, CDR1 is KGHSH and CDR2 LQKENI. This sample is part of a study of cytomegalovirus exposure and HLA in healthy donors. The receptor was isolated from a boy aged 2 to 10 in good health and CMV-seronegative. V usage is TRBV18 and J usage is TRBJ1-1; D gene unclear. The sequenced material came from PBMCs. The CDR3 sequence is CASSLGLPGGNTEAFF. DNA of the CDR3: TGTGCCAGCTCACTAGGACTGCCAGGAGGGAACACTGAAGCTTTCTTT.